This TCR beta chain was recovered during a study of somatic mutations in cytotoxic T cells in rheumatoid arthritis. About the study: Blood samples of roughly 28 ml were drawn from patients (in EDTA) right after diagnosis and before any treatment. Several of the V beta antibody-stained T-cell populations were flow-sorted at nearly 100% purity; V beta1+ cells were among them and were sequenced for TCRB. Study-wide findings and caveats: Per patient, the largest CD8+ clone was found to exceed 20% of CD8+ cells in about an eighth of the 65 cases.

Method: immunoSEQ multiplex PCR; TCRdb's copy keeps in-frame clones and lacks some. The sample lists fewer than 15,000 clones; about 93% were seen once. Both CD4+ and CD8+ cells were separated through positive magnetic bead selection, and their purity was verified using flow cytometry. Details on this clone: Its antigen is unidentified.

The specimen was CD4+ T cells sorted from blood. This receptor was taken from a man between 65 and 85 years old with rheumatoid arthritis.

CDR3 region: CASRLDSSNTEAFF. The CDR3, as DNA: TGTGCCAGCAGGCTGGACAGTTCGAACACTGAAGCTTTCTTT. The chain has TRBV2 and TRBJ1-1, with D perhaps TRBD1 (6 bases). Trimming took 6 bases from V and 1 from J, leaving 12 bases between them. The CDR3 sequence is 14 residues long. The V gene's germline CDR1 is SNHLY and CDR2 FYNNEI.